This T cell receptor beta chain derives from a study of Graves' ophthalmopathy and Graves' hyperthyroidism (dated by TCRdb to 2017 to 2018). In terms of the full investigation: Peripheral blood was collected before any treatment was given, at the time of initial diagnosis. In total, approximately 130 blood samples were TCR-sequenced: 43 ophthalmopathy, roughly 77 hyperthyroidism and approximately 17 hyperthyroidism-to-ophthalmopathy patients. Following sampling, methimazole starting at 30 mg daily was administered to hyperthyroidism patients, and high-dose intravenous methylprednisolone was administered to ophthalmopathy patients. To explore V-J signatures that separate ophthalmopathy from hyperthyroidism, a discovery set of fewer than 110 patients was enrolled, consisting of fewer than 45 with ophthalmopathy and 55 to 65 with stable hyperthyroidism. The study used signatures of the TCR beta repertoire to tell Graves' ophthalmopathy apart from Graves' hyperthyroidism and to predict which patients would progress to ophthalmopathy. An independent validation cohort was composed of 18 hyperthyroidism patients and over 15 patients who later progressed from hyperthyroidism to ophthalmopathy. In five or six hyperthyroidism patients, the T-cell repertoires found in thyroid tissue were compared with those found in blood. What the work shows at the level of the full study, not this receptor alone: Sample size was not statistically predetermined, and group allocation was not concealed from the investigators. The 13-signature model separated ophthalmopathy from stable hyperthyroidism with approximately 85% sensitivity and about 81% specificity in cross-validation, and 80%/75% in the test set. In validation, the model predicted ophthalmopathy progression with less than 71% sensitivity and around 72% specificity; roughly 11 predicted patients were CT-confirmed with GO in a median of about 6.1 months. Among expanded thyroid clonotypes with frequency above 0.001, most also showed up in blood, which suggests that blood repertoires may reflect the thyroid immune response.

Patients with ophthalmopathy had moderately to severely active disease, with a Clinical Activity Score of 3 or more, a NOSPECS grade of 4 or more, and a disease duration of less than 3 months. Anyone with other autoimmune diseases, uncontrolled infections, pregnancy or lactation was excluded from the study. Diagnosis was based on clinical symptoms, serum thyroxine, TRAb, thyroid ultrasound and orbital computed tomography. PBMCs were isolated from roughly 10 ml of fresh peripheral blood by Ficoll-Paque density gradient centrifugation. Total RNA was extracted with Trizol reagent and quality-checked on an Agilent 2100 Bioanalyzer. The trim is 5 bases for V and 4 bases for J, with a gap of 15 bases between the germline ends. Sequences MNHNS (CDR1) and SASEGT (CDR2) are obtained from the germline V gene. The CDR3 measures 14 amino acids from cysteine to phenylalanine. Only CDR3 DNA is held: 42 bases, read in frame from base 1.

For repertoire sequencing, the TCR beta CDR3 regions were amplified from RNA transcripts. A first-round RT-PCR used HTBI primers with the Qiagen OneStep RT-PCR kit, followed by a second-round multiplex PCR, size selection and purification. Libraries were sequenced paired-end with 100 bp reads on an Illumina HiSeq2000. Processing in the source paper ran as follows. SOAPnuke was used to process the reads, removing any read that contained adapters or uncalled bases, had a mean Phred below 15, or lacked an exact match to the constant primer or identifier. High-quality paired reads were merged with COPE v1.2.5. Each unique nucleotide sequence was defined as a clonotype, and clonotypes were aligned to IMGT TRB V, D and J references with MiTCR v1.1. The analysis was limited to V-J combinations with a frequency above 0.0001, which together covered 99.2% of repertoires. For each V-J combination, a TCR clonal expansion and chaos score was defined as the ratio of F50 clonal expansion to chaos observed in the TCRdist matrix. Welch's t-statistics and random forest were used to narrow the features down to more than 10 V-J combinations, which were then fed into a naive Bayes classifier. The Morisita-Horn index was used to measure how similar the thyroid and blood repertoires were. Through fastp at Q25 and MiXCR, TCRdb rebuilt clones from the public reads, retaining in-frame beta chains. Rows matching on CDR3 protein sequence are summarized as one entry with the most common DNA and genes. TCRdb, not the authors, supplied the V and J calls. This sample gives under 400,000 distinct CDR3 sequences in total; roughly 16% of them show up just once. Around an eighth of the sample is in the top ten clones.

Note on this clonotype: The antigen this receptor binds is unknown. Per-base qualities were not stored, and no clone one base away is much larger.

The sequence came from an adult man with Graves' ophthalmopathy. The sequencing input was peripheral blood. Recombination connected TRBV6-1 to TRBJ2-7; no D gene can be assigned with confidence. The CDR3 protein: CASSKTLGWYEQYF. The nucleotide sequence reads as follows: TGTGCCAGCAGTAAAACGCTGGGCTGGTACGAGCAGTACTTC.